These 9 T cell receptor beta chains came from one sample sequenced in a study of metastatic and nonmetastatic thyroid tumors. Thyroid surgery took place with no prior treatment in any patient. TCRdb reanalyzed the PCR reads with MiXCR. The sample carries 15,000 to 20,000 clones, 25% to 30% recorded once. What was sequenced was blood. The receptor source for this set is a female donor with papillary thyroid cancer or a benign thyroid nodule (not recorded which). Some clones in this sample may be carry-over from other donors' samples.

This clone was recorded many times. CDR3 nucleotides: TGTGCCACCAGCTCCAAGGGAGCGGGAAGCTCCTACAATGAGCAGTTCTTC. It is translated as CATSSKGAGSSYNEQFF. The chain joins TRBV15 to TRBJ2-1; 7 nucleotides align to TRBD2. This CDR3 contains 17 residues. V lost 5 bases to trimming and J lost 0 bases; unmatched junction nucleotides: 10. The germline V gene has CDR1 LNHNV and CDR2 YYDKDF (reference sequence).

As regards this clone: Since a much larger clone is just one base distant, this may be a read error. Other nucleotide sequences from this sample produce the same CDR3. The CDR3 sequence is CASSLFWDTEAFF. CDR3 bases: TGCGCCAGCAGCTTATTCTGGGACACTGAAGCTTTCTTT. J is TRBJ1-1 and V is TRBV7-9, with D unclear. CDR1 is SEHNR and CDR2 is FQNEAQ in the germline V gene (reference sequence). CDR3 length: 13 amino acids.

This clone was observed at least ten times. This sequence joins TRBV20-1 and TRBJ2-6; TRBD1 matches at 8 bases. Germline V CDR1 and CDR2: DFQATT, SNEGSKA (reference sequence). The CDR3 totals 16 residues. V lost 4 bases, J lost 0 bases, and 5 bases stayed unmatched. CDR3: CSATGTGLSGANVLTF. The CDR3 DNA sequence: TGCAGTGCTACCGGGACAGGCCTCTCTGGGGCCAACGTCCTGACTTTC.

There are a few counts of this clone. J is TRBJ2-7 and V is TRBV6-2 or TRBV6-3, with 13 bases that match TRBD2. The CDR3 totals 14 residues. Germline V lookup: CDR1 MNHEY, CDR2 SVGEGT. J lost 5 bases, V lost 6 bases, and 4 bases had no gene match. CDR3: CASRGTSGTNEQYF. DNA of the CDR3: TGTGCCAGCAGGGGGACTAGCGGGACTAACGAGCAGTACTTC.

The table lists this clone with a few counts. The chain uses TRBV9 and TRBJ2-7; possible D gene TRBD2, 6 bases. Germline CDR1 reads SGDLS; CDR2 reads YYNGEE. The V and J ends lost 1 base and 6 bases respectively, with 20 bases between them. The CDR3 loop spans 16 amino acids. Written as DNA, the CDR3 is TGTGCCAGCAGCGTAAGGGCAGAGGGAGGTCGTACCGAGCAGTACTTC. It specifies CASSVRAEGGRTEQYF.

Regarding this clone: Relative to the germline gene, one junction end is altered; a read error may explain this. The chain recombines TRBV28 with TRBJ1-3; D call uncertain. Germline CDR1 and CDR2: MDHEN and SYDVKM. The length of the CDR3 is 14 residues. CDR3 coding DNA: TGTGCCACCAGTACACCTCACTCTGGAAACACCATATATTTT. Protein product: CATSTPHSGNTIYF.

This clone is termed medium-sized. This chain joins TRBV24-1 and TRBJ2-7; the D gene is possibly TRBD2 (5 bases). Trimming cost V 2 bases and J 3 bases, with 10 bases left between them. CDR3 length: 14 amino acids. Germline-derived CDR1 and CDR2 are KGHDR and SFDVKD. CDR3 DNA sequence: TGTGCCACCAGTGATTCGAGAGGGAGCTACGAGCAGTACTTC. Translated, it gives CATSDSRGSYEQYF.

By share, this clone counts as medium-sized. The chain links TRBV6-4 to TRBJ2-1; TRBD2 agrees at 16 bases. Per germline, CDR1 MRHNA and CDR2 SNTAGT. With V trimmed by 0 bases and J by 7 bases, 0 bases remained unmatched. This CDR3 has 16 amino acids. CDR3 DNA sequence: TGTGCCAGCAGTGACTCGGGACTAGCGGGAGGGAATGAGCAGTTCTTC. It encodes CASSDSGLAGGNEQFF.

This clone was counted a few times. The chain combines TRBV10-1 with TRBJ1-1; tentative D call: TRBD1 (5 bases). The V gene's germline CDR1 is WNHNN and CDR2 SYGVQD (reference sequence). CDR3 length equals 16 residues. The germline V and J ends were trimmed by 3 bases and 7 bases, with 21 bases remaining between them. The CDR3 is CASSERRGAAVYEAFF. The CDR3 region has the DNA TGCGCCAGCAGTGAACGGAGGGGCGCCGCAGTCTATGAAGCTTTCTTT.